These 5 T cell receptor beta chains originate from one sample sequenced in a study of CD8+ T cells in alopecia areata. RNA extraction was followed by reverse transcription into cDNA, which acted as the sequencing template. The data were produced by immunoSEQ multiplex PCR, yet TCRdb's version contains in-frame clones alone and is incomplete. The repertoire has over 150,000 clones, 50% to 60% of them found once; the top ten carry roughly 14%. This sample comprised CD4+ T cells sorted from blood, obtained at week 0. These receptors were taken from a human donor with alopecia areata.

J is TRBJ1-1 and V is TRBV4-1; weak D call: TRBD1 (6 bases). Trimming pared 1 base from V and 6 bases from J, leaving 9 bases between. The CDR3 consists of 13 residues. CDR1 and CDR2 (germline): MGHRA, YSYEKL. Here the CDR3 reads CASSQVGGPEAFF. The CDR3 DNA follows: TGCGCCAGCAGCCAAGTTGGGGGCCCTGAAGCTTTCTTT.

This clone was observed a handful of times. V and J are TRBV29-1 and TRBJ1-4; TRBD1 matches at 7 bases. The germline V gene encodes CDR1 SQVTM and CDR2 ANQGSEA. This CDR3 has 13 amino acids. J lost 9 bases, V lost 7 bases, and 11 bases had no gene match. The DNA of the CDR3 is TGCAGCGCCAGGACAGGCTCTCCTCAAAAACTGTTTTTT. Protein sequence: CSARTGSPQKLFF.

In its sample, this clone was seen a few times. This chain connects TRBV6-1 to TRBJ1-1; D unclear. The CDR3 has 12 residues. The V end was cut by 5 bases, the J end by 8 bases, with 12 bases between. Germline assignment: CDR1 MNHNS and CDR2 SASEGT. CDR3 sequence reads: CASSPSAEEAFF. Written as DNA, the CDR3 is TGTGCCAGCAGTCCATCGGCGGAAGAAGCTTTCTTT.

In its sample, this clone was seen once. J is TRBJ1-1 and V is TRBV9, with D perhaps matching TRBD1 (6 bases). V was pared by 8 bases and J by 1 base, with 9 bases between. This CDR3 region has 12 residues. Germline CDR1 reads SGDLS; CDR2 reads YYNGEE. CDR3 in DNA: TGTGCCAGTTCGGGACAGAACACTGAAGCTTTCTTT. It is translated as CASSGQNTEAFF.

CDR3: CAISDGQQLFF. The CDR3 DNA follows: TGTGCCATCAGTGATGGACAGCAACTGTTTTTT. The V gene is TRBV10-3, the J gene TRBJ1-4; the D gene is possibly TRBD1 (6 bases). The CDR3 is 11 residues long. Trimming stripped 3 bases from V and 12 bases from J, with 8 bases between. CDR1 ENHRY and CDR2 SYGVKD come from the germline V gene.